This T cell receptor (beta chain) was observed in a study of T cells in Graves' hyperthyroidism and ophthalmopathy. If no ophthalmopathy progression occurred within 18 months, Graves' hyperthyroidism was stable. Each 10 ml fresh peripheral blood draw supplied the PBMCs. What was amplified from RNA transcripts were TCR beta CDR3 regions. HTBI primers drove first-round RT-PCR of the TCR CDR3. TCRdb itself ran the multiplex PCR reads through MiXCR, one entry per CDR3 protein. This table has about 740,000 distinct CDR3 sequences, around 13% appearing once. This clonotype occurred a few times. Trimming pared 6 bases from V and 2 bases from J, leaving 10 bases between. The CDR3 extends over 13 amino acids.

The receptor was derived from a woman younger than 35 with Graves' hyperthyroidism. The genes are TRBV12-3 or TRBV12-4 and TRBJ2-5; D gene uncertain. The sample comprised blood. CDR3 sequence reads: CASRSAEQETQYF. CDR3 bases: TGTGCCAGCAGATCCGCGGAGCAAGAGACCCAGTACTTC.